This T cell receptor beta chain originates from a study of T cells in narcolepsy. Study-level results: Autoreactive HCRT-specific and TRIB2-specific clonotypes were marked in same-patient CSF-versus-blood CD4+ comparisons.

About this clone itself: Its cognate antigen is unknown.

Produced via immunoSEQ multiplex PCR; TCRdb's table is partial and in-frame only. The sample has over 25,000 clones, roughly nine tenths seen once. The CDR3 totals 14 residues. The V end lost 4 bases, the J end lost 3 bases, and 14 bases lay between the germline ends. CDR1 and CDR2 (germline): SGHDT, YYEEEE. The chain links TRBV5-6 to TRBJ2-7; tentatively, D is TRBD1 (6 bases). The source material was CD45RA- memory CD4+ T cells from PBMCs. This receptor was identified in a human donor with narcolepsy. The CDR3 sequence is CASSVDRSLYEQYV. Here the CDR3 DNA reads TGTGCCAGCAGCGTAGACAGGTCCCTCTACGAGCAGTACGTC.